One and the same sample provided the 18 T cell receptor beta chains below, sequenced in a study of PD-1 blockade in classical Hodgkin lymphoma. Every patient relapsed after autologous stem cell transplantation, and brentuximab vedotin exposure varied. Magnetic negative selection served to purify CD4+ T cells out of PBMCs that had been thawed. The table came from immunoSEQ multiplex PCR; TCRdb's copy has only in-frame clones and leaves some out. The sample shows roughly 25,000 clones, roughly 84% of them seen only once. Sample: CD4+ T cells from blood, taken at baseline. The receptors derive from a human donor with classical Hodgkin lymphoma.

This clone was recorded once. The chain employs TRBV9 and TRBJ2-2, with no clear D. From germline, CDR1 is SGDLS and CDR2 YYNGEE. The ends were cut back, 4 bases at V and 8 bases at J, with 21 bases in the middle. The CDR3 runs to 16 residues. The CDR3 DNA sequence: TGTGCCAGCAGCTCGAGTCCCTTAGCCCCCGCGGGGGAGCTGTTTTTT. This codes for CASSSSPLAPAGELFF.

This sequence joins TRBV9 and TRBJ2-1; 10 nucleotides match TRBD2. Trimming at V came to 3 bases and at J to 3 bases, leaving 3 bases not matched to a gene. This CDR3 region has 15 residues. Germline V lookup: CDR1 SGDLS, CDR2 YYNGEE. The CDR3 loop reads CASSGLAGLYNEQFF. The CDR3 nucleotides read TGTGCCAGCAGCGGACTAGCGGGCCTCTACAATGAGCAGTTCTTC. Together with reference TRBV9 and TRBJ2-1, the CDR3 gives the full variable domain: DSGVTQTPKHLITATGQRVTLRCSPRSGDLSVYWYQQSLDQGLQFLIQYYNGEERAKGNILERFSAQQFPDLHSELNLSSLELGDSALYFCASSGLAGLYNEQFFGPGTRLTVL.

V gene TRBV7-9 combines with J gene TRBJ2-3, with TRBD2 matching over 13 bases. This CDR3 comprises 16 residues. Germline CDR1 SEHNR, CDR2 FQNEAQ (reference sequence). V dropped 1 base and J dropped 4; count of bases not matched to a gene: 2. The CDR3, as DNA: TGTGCCAGCAGCTTAGAGGGACTAGCGGGGTCAGATACGCAGTATTTT. It translates to CASSLEGLAGSDTQYF.

This sequence joins TRBV2 and TRBJ2-3, with D possibly TRBD1 on 7 matching bases. The CDR3 is 14 residues long. V shed 7 bases and J shed 2 bases, with 13 bases lying between them. Germline CDR1 SNHLY, CDR2 FYNNEI. This CDR3 reads CASNRQGLTDTQYF. DNA of the CDR3: TGTGCCAGCAATCGACAGGGACTCACAGATACGCAGTATTTT.

The chain recombines TRBV7-6 with TRBJ2-1; possibly TRBD1 for D (5 bases). The V end lost 0 bases, the J end lost 6 bases, and 15 bases lay between the germline ends. CDR1 is SGHVS and CDR2 is FNYEAQ in the germline V gene. CDR3 length: 16 residues. CDR3 residues: CASSLAGLGPGNEQFF. Written as DNA, the CDR3 is TGTGCCAGCAGCTTAGCGGGTTTGGGGCCGGGCAATGAGCAGTTCTTC. Full variable domain (rest looked up from reference TRBV7-6 and TRBJ2-1): GAGVSQSPRYKVTKRGQDVALRCDPISGHVSLYWYRQALGQGPEFLTYFNYEAQQDKSGLPNDRFSAERPEGSISTLTIQRTEQRDSAMYRCASSLAGLGPGNEQFFGPGTRLTVL.

J is TRBJ2-5 and V is TRBV29-1, with D perhaps TRBD1 (5 bases). The CDR3 is made up of 15 amino acids. From germline, CDR1 is SQVTM and CDR2 ANQGSEA. Trimming shortened V by 3 bases and J by 2 bases, and 16 bases separated the two germline ends. CDR3 region: CSVDRDGGAQETQYF. The CDR3 DNA reads TGCAGCGTTGATAGGGATGGTGGGGCTCAAGAGACCCAGTACTTC.

The chain couples TRBV4-2 to TRBJ2-3, with 10 bases that match TRBD2. CDR3 length equals 19 residues. Looked up from germline, CDR1 is LGHNA and CDR2 is YNFKEQ. With 3 bases clipped from V and 3 bases from J, the junction kept 15 bases outside the gene matches. The CDR3 DNA sequence: TGTGCCAGCAGCCATCTCCCGTTGAGTAGCGGGGGGTTGACAGATACGCAGTATTTT. This codes for CASSHLPLSSGGLTDTQYF.

As DNA, the CDR3 is TGTGCCAGCAGCTGGGACAGACCCTCCTACGAGCAGTACTTC. It codes for CASSWDRPSYEQYF. This chain uses TRBV7-9 with TRBJ2-7, with 7 bases aligning to TRBD1. The CDR3 runs to 14 residues. Germline CDR1 reads SEHNR; CDR2 reads FQNEAQ (reference sequence). J gave up 0 bases and V 4 bases, and 3 bases lay outside the gene matches. Combining the CDR3 with reference TRBV7-9 and TRBJ2-7 gives the whole variable domain DTGVSQNPRHKITKRGQNVTFRCDPISEHNRLYWYRQTLGQGPEFLTYFQNEAQLEKSRLLSDRFSAERPKGSFSTLEIQRTEQGDSAMYLCASSWDRPSYEQYFGPGTRLTVT.

V usage is TRBV13 and J usage is TRBJ2-7; D is unclear. V gave up 1 base and J gave up 5 bases, with 3 bases separating them. The CDR3 consists of 11 residues. Germline lookup yields CDR1 PRHDT and CDR2 FYEKMQ (reference sequence). The CDR3 nucleotides read TGTGCCAGCAGCTTAGCCCACGAGCAGTACTTC. Translation gives CASSLAHEQYF. Filled out from reference TRBV13 and TRBJ2-7, the complete variable domain reads AAGVIQSPRHLIKEKRETATLKCYPIPRHDTVYWYQQGPGQDPQFLISFYEKMQSDKGSIPDRFSAQQFSDYHSELNMSSLELGDSALYFCASSLAHEQYFGPGTRLTVT.

This chain uses TRBV5-5 with TRBJ2-7; TRBD1 agrees at 8 bases. Trimming took 3 bases from V and 6 from J; bases not matched to a gene: 5. The V gene's germline CDR1 is SGHKS and CDR2 YYEKEE (reference sequence). The CDR3 runs to 13 residues. CDR3 residues: CASSSTGVSEQYF. CDR3 in DNA: TGTGCCAGCAGCTCGACAGGGGTGTCCGAGCAGTACTTC. Full variable domain (remainder filled in from reference TRBV5-5 and TRBJ2-7): DAGVTQSPTHLIKTRGQQVTLRCSPISGHKSVSWYQQVLGQGPQFIFQYYEKEERGRGNFPDRFSARQFPNYSSELNVNALLLGDSALYLCASSSTGVSEQYFGPGTRLTVT.

The chain recombines TRBV7-9 with TRBJ1-1; D is unclear. The germline gives CDR1 SEHNR, CDR2 FQNEAQ (reference sequence). This CDR3 has 12 amino acids. V was pared by 5 bases and J by 3 bases, with 7 bases between. The CDR3: CASSVEYTEAFF. CDR3 nucleotide sequence: TGTGCCAGCAGCGTGGAGTACACTGAAGCTTTCTTT.

The chain has TRBV9 and TRBJ1-1; 7 bases are shared with TRBD1. Germline V CDR1 and CDR2: SGDLS, YYNGEE. V shed 8 bases and J 4 bases; nucleotides not matched to a gene: 5. The CDR3 spans 12 residues. In nucleotides, the CDR3 is TGTGCCAGTAACCGACAGGGCACTGAAGCTTTCTTT. Residues: CASNRQGTEAFF.

The chain has TRBV28 and TRBJ2-7, with 8 bases lining up with TRBD1. Looked up from germline, CDR1 is MDHEN and CDR2 is SYDVKM. V lost 2 bases, J lost 0 bases, and 6 bases stayed unmatched. This CDR3 is 16 amino acids long. CDR3 region: CASSLIGQGGSYEQYF. CDR3 bases: TGTGCCAGCAGTTTAATCGGACAGGGTGGCTCCTACGAGCAGTACTTC.

V and J are TRBV7-2 and TRBJ1-1; D call uncertain. Germline loops: CDR1 SGHTA, CDR2 FQGNSA. The CDR3 runs to 14 residues. Trimming removed 2 bases at V and 0 bases at J, with 7 bases between. As DNA, the CDR3 is TGTGCCAGCAGCTTAACGCCTCTGAACACTGAAGCTTTCTTT. Translated: CASSLTPLNTEAFF.

The chain joins TRBV7-2 to TRBJ2-5, with TRBD1 matching 9 bases. This CDR3 contains 17 residues. V dropped 6 bases and J dropped 0; count of bases not matched to a gene: 11. CDR1 and CDR2 (germline): SGHTA, FQGNSA. CDR3 loop: CASSQASGQGYQETQYF. The DNA of the CDR3 is TGTGCCAGCAGTCAAGCCTCTGGACAGGGGTACCAAGAGACCCAGTACTTC.

In this sample, this clone turned up once. This chain connects TRBV27 to TRBJ2-7; TRBD2 aligns across 10 bases. Germline lookup yields CDR1 MNHEY and CDR2 SMNVEV (reference sequence). The CDR3 has 13 residues. V was pared by 8 bases and J by 4 bases, with 5 bases of the junction left unmatched. The CDR3 sequence is CASRTSGVYEQYF. The CDR3 region has the DNA TGTGCCAGCCGGACTAGCGGAGTATACGAGCAGTACTTC.

V and J are TRBV6-6 and TRBJ1-6; D gene unclear. The V end was cut by 2 bases, the J end by 10 bases, with 15 bases between. This CDR3 has 15 residues. Germline V CDR1 and CDR2: MNHNY, SVGAGI (reference sequence). CDR3 sequence: CASSYGRTPESPLHF. CDR3 bases: TGTGCCAGCAGTTACGGACGGACCCCGGAGTCACCCCTCCACTTT.

V usage is TRBV6-5 and J usage is TRBJ2-7, with D maybe TRBD1 (6 bases). Trimming removed 2 bases from V and 4 bases from J, with 12 bases in between. Germline loops: CDR1 MNHEY, CDR2 SVGAGI. This CDR3 comprises 14 residues. CDR3 DNA: TGTGCCAGCAGTTACCAGGGGCGCAGTTACGAGCAGTACTTC. Its protein is CASSYQGRSYEQYF.